This T cell receptor (beta chain) was captured by sequencing in a study of cytomegalovirus exposure and HLA in healthy donors. The study's findings and limits: Relative to equally common others, HLA-associated TCR beta chains showed greater clonal expansion in a later analysis.

Trimming took off 6 bases at V and 3 bases at J, with 25 bases between the two ends. CDR1 is SGHNT and CDR2 is YYREEE in the germline V gene (reference sequence). The CDR3 has 17 residues. Points on this clone: What it binds is not known.

The PCR employed 60 Vbeta primers together with 13 Jbeta primers. Using immunoSEQ multiplex PCR, the repertoire was profiled, and TCRdb retains in-frame clones only, with some absent. Of tens of thousands of clones listed, 60% to 70% are singletons. At collection, donors were nominally healthy, but unrecorded immune exposures were probable. The chain combines TRBV5-4 with TRBJ2-7; D unresolved. This TCR derives from a man aged 35-49 years in good health and CMV-seropositive. The sequencing input was PBMCs. The CDR3 coding sequence is TGTGCCAGCACCTTACTCCTAACCGATACTGTAGTCTACGAGCAGTACTTC. Translating gives CASTLLLTDTVVYEQYF. The complete variable domain, with remaining parts taken from reference TRBV5-4 and TRBJ2-7, reads ETGVTQSPTHLIKTRGQQVTLRCSSQSGHNTVSWYQQALGQGPQFIFQYYREEENGRGNFPPRFSGLQFPNYSSELNVNALELDDSALYLCASTLLLTDTVVYEQYFGPGTRLTVT.